The 27 T cell receptor beta chains given below trace back to one sample, sequenced in a study of blood T cell repertoires in COVID-19. Measured with immunoSEQ multiplex PCR; TCRdb has only the in-frame clones, and not every one. The sample records fewer than 15,000 clones, about 80% being singletons. Sequencing was done on a sample of peripheral blood. All receptors come from an elderly man with acute or convalescent COVID-19.

This sequence joins TRBV5-1 and TRBJ2-7, with TRBD2 as a possible D gene (5 bases). V was cut by 3 bases and J by 6 bases, with 13 bases left in between. This CDR3 contains 13 residues. From germline, CDR1 is SGHRS and CDR2 YFSETQ. For the CDR3, the DNA is TGCGCCAGCAGCTCCGGGCCCGCGGGCGAGCAGTACTTC. It translates to CASSSGPAGEQYF.

V gene TRBV9 combines with J gene TRBJ1-5; D is perhaps TRBD1 (6 bases). Germline loops: CDR1 SGDLS, CDR2 YYNGEE. This CDR3 region has 18 residues. The V end lost 3 bases, the J end lost 0 bases, and 19 bases lay between the germline ends. CDR3 sequence: CASSGKVDRTHSNQPQHF. CDR3 DNA sequence: TGTGCCAGCAGCGGAAAGGTAGACAGGACCCATAGCAATCAGCCCCAGCATTTT.

The gene calls are TRBV5-6 and TRBJ2-5, with TRBD2 matching over 8 bases. This CDR3 has 18 amino acids. Trimming at V came to 2 bases and at J to 2 bases, leaving 14 bases not matched to a gene. Germline lookup yields CDR1 SGHDT and CDR2 YYEEEE. For the CDR3, the DNA is TGTGCCAGCAGCTTAGGATATGGGAGCGGGGGAAGTCAAGAGACCCAGTACTTC. Its protein is CASSLGYGSGGSQETQYF.

This chain connects TRBV6-5 to TRBJ2-3; perhaps TRBD2 as D (6 bases). CDR3 length: 11 residues. The V and J ends lost 8 bases and 8 bases respectively, with 11 bases between them. Per germline, CDR1 MNHEY and CDR2 SVGAGI. CDR3 region: CASEDGGTQYF. The CDR3 DNA is TGTGCCAGCGAGGACGGGGGTACGCAGTATTTT.

The chain couples TRBV6-5 to TRBJ2-1, with TRBD2 matching 8 bases. The CDR3 loop spans 16 amino acids. Germline-derived CDR1 and CDR2 are MNHEY and SVGAGI. V shed 0 bases, J shed 9 bases, and the junction held 10 bases outside the gene matches. Here the CDR3 DNA reads TGTGCCAGCAGTTACTCGCAGCGGGGGCGGCGGACTGAGCAGTTCTTC. As protein: CASSYSQRGRRTEQFF.

The gene calls are TRBV12-2 and TRBJ2-7; the tabulated D call, TRBD1, remains unverified against the DNA. TRBV12-2 is assigned pseudogene status. There are 15 residues in the CDR3. CDR3 sequence reads: CASRGWTGGVGRQYF. The CDR3, as DNA: TGTGCAAGTCGCGGTTGGACAGGGGGCGTTGGAAGGCAGTACTTC.

CDR3 sequence reads: CASTSYGQGSRELFF. CDR3 bases: TGTGCCAGCACCTCATACGGACAGGGCTCACGGGAGCTGTTTTTT. The chain links TRBV28 to TRBJ2-2, with 8 bases fitting TRBD1. In germline, CDR1 is MDHEN, CDR2 SYDVKM. This CDR3 comprises 15 residues. J lost 9 bases, V lost 7 bases, and 13 bases had no gene match.

This clone was seen just once. V and J are TRBV5-4 and TRBJ2-7, with D perhaps TRBD1 or TRBD2 (5 bases each). Germline V gene data show CDR1 as SGHNT and CDR2 as YYREEE (reference sequence). CDR3 length equals 15 residues. Trimming removed 4 bases from V and 3 bases from J, with 17 bases in between. For the CDR3, the DNA is TGTGCCAGCAGCATGGGGACCGCCGAGGGCTACGAGCAGTACTTC. Translated: CASSMGTAEGYEQYF.

This clone occurred once. V and J are TRBV28 and TRBJ1-1, with D possibly being TRBD1 (6 bases). The V gene lost 5 bases and the J gene lost 1 base, with 11 bases spanning the gap. The CDR3 consists of 14 residues. Germline V CDR1 and CDR2: MDHEN, SYDVKM. The CDR3 DNA reads TGTGCCAGCAGTGAGGACAGAGAGAACACTGAAGCTTTCTTT. Its translation: CASSEDRENTEAFF.

V usage is TRBV18 and J usage is TRBJ1-2; TRBD1 agrees at 8 bases. Looked up from germline, CDR1 is KGHSH and CDR2 is LQKENI. CDR3 length: 14 amino acids. V dropped 3 bases and J dropped 6; count of bases not matched to a gene: 6. The CDR3 nucleotides are TGTGCCAGCTCACCGCCCAGGGGGCGTGATGGCTACACCTTC. This gives the protein CASSPPRGRDGYTF.

This clone was seen a few times. The chain employs TRBV5-1 and TRBJ2-7; 8 bases align to TRBD1. The CDR3 has 14 residues. The V gene's germline CDR1 is SGHRS and CDR2 YFSETQ. The junction had 9 bases not matched to a gene; V was cut back by 4 bases and J by 6 bases. DNA of the CDR3: TGCGCCAGCAGCACTACTCAGGGGGCAGGCGAGCAGTACTTC. Its protein product is CASSTTQGAGEQYF.

CDR3 residues: CAIRPGQGIFGYTF. CDR3 DNA sequence: TGTGCCATCAGGCCGGGACAGGGGATCTTTGGCTACACCTTC. The chain links TRBV10-3 to TRBJ1-2; 10 bases align to TRBD1. CDR3 size: 14 residues. Looked up from germline, CDR1 is ENHRY and CDR2 is SYGVKD. V dropped 6 bases and J dropped 7; count of bases not matched to a gene: 8.

The table lists this clone with a few counts. The CDR3 region is CASSLGLGASSPLHF. The DNA for the CDR3 is TGTGCCAGCAGCTTAGGTCTGGGGGCTAGTTCACCCCTCCACTTT. The rearrangement joins TRBV13 to TRBJ1-6, with D maybe TRBD1 (6 bases). Germline values: CDR1 PRHDT, CDR2 FYEKMQ (reference sequence). The CDR3 runs to 15 residues. Between the trimmed V and J ends, which lost 0 bases and 9 bases, there was a span of 12 bases.

This chain joins TRBV15 and TRBJ2-1, with D possibly TRBD1 on 6 matching bases. Looked up from germline, CDR1 is LNHNV and CDR2 is YYDKDF (reference sequence). V was shortened by 1 base and J by 4 bases, with 8 bases between the two germline ends. The CDR3 contains 14 residues. CDR3 sequence: CATSRGQEYNEQFF. The CDR3 nucleotides are TGTGCCACCAGCAGAGGACAGGAGTACAATGAGCAGTTCTTC.

V gene TRBV6-5 combines with J gene TRBJ2-7; D unclear. Germline CDR1 MNHEY, CDR2 SVGAGI. The CDR3 is made up of 14 amino acids. Between the trimmed V and J ends, which lost 8 bases and 1 base, there was a span of 15 bases. The chain's CDR3 is CASVLIHGSYEQYF. In nucleotides, the CDR3 is TGTGCCAGCGTCCTGATACACGGGTCCTACGAGCAGTACTTC.

This rearrangement joins TRBV11-2 to TRBJ2-1, with 8 bases that match TRBD2. The CDR3 totals 15 residues. The V and J ends lost 4 bases and 3 bases, in that order; junction bases with no gene match: 5. Germline CDR1 reads SGHAT; CDR2 reads FQNNGV. CDR3 sequence: CASSSLAVNYNEQFF. The CDR3, as DNA: TGTGCCAGCAGCTCACTAGCGGTGAACTACAATGAGCAGTTCTTC.

The table lists this clone with a few counts. A far larger clone differs by one base, so this is likely a read error. V usage is TRBV5-1 and J usage is TRBJ2-3; TRBD2 agrees at 7 bases. The CDR3 contains 14 residues. Per germline, CDR1 SGHRS and CDR2 YFSETQ. Trimming cost V 3 bases and J 6 bases; bases outside gene matches: 7. This chain's CDR3 is CASSWGGVRDTQYF. The DNA for the CDR3 is TGCGCCAGCAGCTGGGGGGGGGTCAGGGATACGCAGTATTTT.

The V gene is TRBV12-3 or TRBV12-4, the J gene TRBJ1-1; 10 bases are shared with TRBD1. The junction had 6 bases not matched to a gene; V was cut back by 5 bases and J by 9 bases. The CDR3 contains 13 residues. CDR3 sequence reads: CASSLDRGRKAFF. As DNA, the CDR3 is TGTGCCAGCAGTCTCGACAGGGGGCGAAAAGCTTTCTTT.

This chain joins TRBV6-6 and TRBJ1-2; D is ambiguous. CDR1 and CDR2 from the germline V gene are MNHNY and SVGAGI (reference sequence). This CDR3 spans 12 amino acids. Trimming left V 10 bases short and J 2 bases short, with 11 bases between. CDR3 in amino acids: CATKSTNYGYTF. The CDR3, as DNA: TGTGCCACAAAATCTACCAACTATGGCTACACCTTC.

This clone showed up just once. The rearrangement links TRBV19 to TRBJ1-1; D is unclear. The germline V gene encodes CDR1 LNHDA and CDR2 SQIVND (reference sequence). The CDR3 is 15 residues long. Trimming took 3 bases from V and 3 from J, leaving 14 bases between them. The chain's CDR3 is CASSIPQTSHTEAFF. CDR3 nucleotide sequence: TGTGCCAGTAGTATCCCTCAGACATCACACACTGAAGCTTTCTTT.

This clone appeared once. The rearrangement uses TRBV11-3 and TRBJ1-1; D perhaps matches TRBD1 (5 bases). Deletions cut 1 base from V and 1 base from J, with 10 bases between. Germline V CDR1 and CDR2: SGHNT, YENEEA. This CDR3 has 15 amino acids. In DNA form, the CDR3 reads TGTGCCAGCAGCTTAGGCGGGGCCTCGAACACTGAAGCTTTCTTT. Its protein is CASSLGGASNTEAFF.

The chain employs TRBV5-1 and TRBJ2-7, with 10 nucleotides matching TRBD1. This CDR3 has 16 amino acids. With V trimmed by 4 bases and J by 5 bases, 12 bases remained unmatched. Germline lookup yields CDR1 SGHRS and CDR2 YFSETQ. The CDR3 DNA sequence: TGCGCCAGCAGCCCGGCTCAGGGACAGGGGCGGCACGAGCAGTACTTC. Translating it yields CASSPAQGQGRHEQYF.

This chain links TRBV4-2 with TRBJ2-1, with 9 bases lining up with TRBD1. V was pared by 3 bases and J by 9 bases, with 15 bases of the junction left unmatched. Germline V gives CDR1 LGHNA, CDR2 YNFKEQ. The CDR3 totals 17 residues. CDR3 amino acids: CASSQVGGGQGLVEQFF. DNA for the CDR3: TGTGCCAGCAGCCAGGTCGGAGGTGGACAGGGGCTTGTTGAGCAGTTCTTC.

The rearrangement uses TRBV25-1 and TRBJ1-2, with TRBD1 as a possible D gene (5 bases). The CDR3 runs 15 residues. V was trimmed by 2 bases and J by 6 bases, leaving 16 bases between them. Germline V gene sequence: CDR1 MGHDK, CDR2 SYGVNS. The CDR3 region has the DNA TGTGCCAGCAGTGAAACGCGGGGGGAAGAGAATGGCTACACCTTC. Translation: CASSETRGEENGYTF.

In this sample, this clone turned up a few times. A read error may account for a junction end that differs from germline. J is TRBJ2-3 and V is TRBV5-1, with 7 nucleotides matching TRBD2. Germline CDR1 reads SGHRS; CDR2 reads YFSETQ. The CDR3 consists of 14 residues. The chain's CDR3 is CARSWGGVRDTQYF. Here the CDR3 DNA reads TGCGCCCGCAGCTGGGGGGGGGTCAGGGATACGCAGTATTTT. Combining the CDR3 with reference TRBV5-1 and TRBJ2-3 gives the whole variable domain KAGVTQTPRYLIKTRGQQVTLSCSPISGHRSVSWYQQTPGQGLQFLFEYFSETQRNKGNFPGRFSGRQFSNSRSEMNVSTLELGDSALYLCARSWGGVRDTQYFGPGTRLTVL.

J is TRBJ2-1 and V is TRBV4-2; TRBD2 agrees at 12 bases. V dropped 4 bases and J dropped 5; count of bases not matched to a gene: 6. The CDR3 sequence is 16 residues long. Germline V gene sequence: CDR1 LGHNA, CDR2 YNFKEQ. This CDR3 is CASSPGTSGLDNEQFF. CDR3 sequence (DNA): TGTGCCAGCAGCCCCGGGACTAGCGGGTTAGACAATGAGCAGTTCTTC.

The CDR3 is CASSQVRNTGELFF. CDR3 DNA sequence: TGTGCCAGCAGCCAAGTTAGGAACACCGGGGAGCTGTTTTTT. The chain employs TRBV4-2 and TRBJ2-2; the D is unclear. Germline CDR1 and CDR2: LGHNA and YNFKEQ. Between the trimmed V and J ends, which lost 1 base and 1 base, there was a span of 4 bases. The CDR3 runs 14 residues.